One sample yielded the 7 T cell receptor beta chains listed below, sequenced in a study of neurological immune-mediated disorders. Each CDR3 protein is one row after TCRdb ran MiXCR on the 5' RACE reads. The data show 28,000 or so distinct CDR3 sequences, roughly an eighth seen once. The sequenced sample consisted of PBMCs. The receptors were sampled from a man aged 60 to 75 in good health.

This clonotype was counted many times. The V gene is TRBV11-2, the J gene TRBJ2-7; D is possibly TRBD2 (7 bases). The CDR3 length is 14 residues. V shed 3 bases and J shed 6 bases, with 15 bases lying between them. CDR1 is SGHAT and CDR2 is FQNNGV in the germline V gene. The CDR3 region has the DNA TGTGCCAGCAGCTTCTTGACAGGCGGGGGCGAGCAGTACTTC. This sequence encodes CASSFLTGGGEQYF.

This clonotype occurred many times. The chain recombines TRBV12-3 or TRBV12-4 with TRBJ2-1; the D gene is possibly TRBD2 (5 bases). CDR3 length: 16 amino acids. V dropped 2 bases and J dropped 0 bases, with 11 bases sitting between them. CDR3 sequence (DNA): TGTGCCAGCAGTTTATGGAGCGGAAGCTCCTACAATGAGCAGTTCTTC. Translating gives CASSLWSGSSYNEQFF.

This clonotype has ten or more counts. The rearrangement uses TRBV5-1 and TRBJ2-3; tentatively, D is TRBD1 or TRBD2 (7 bases each). Germline CDR1 SGHRS, CDR2 YFSETQ. V shed 0 bases and J shed 4 bases, with 12 bases lying between them. The CDR3 sequence is 15 residues long. The CDR3 loop reads CASSLGQGGADTQYF. For the CDR3, the DNA is TGCGCCAGCAGCTTGGGACAGGGAGGGGCAGATACGCAGTATTTT.

There are many counts of this clonotype. The chain carries TRBV5-1 and TRBJ2-3; 7 nucleotides agree with TRBD1. Looked up from germline, CDR1 is SGHRS and CDR2 is YFSETQ. V shed 3 bases and J 1 base; nucleotides not matched to a gene: 5. This CDR3 is built from 15 residues. CDR3 bases: TGCGCCAGCAGCTCATTGACAGGGCGCACAGATACGCAGTATTTT. As protein: CASSSLTGRTDTQYF.

This clonotype was detected ten times or more. The rearrangement uses TRBV20-1 and TRBJ2-2, with unresolved D. CDR1 and CDR2 from the germline V gene are DFQATT and SNEGSKA (reference sequence). CDR3 length: 12 residues. The V and J ends lost 7 bases and 3 bases respectively, with 9 bases between them. The CDR3 is CSVSRDTGELFF. CDR3 DNA: TGCAGTGTGTCACGGGACACCGGGGAGCTGTTTTTT.

This clonotype was seen repeatedly, ten times or more. The rearrangement links TRBV5-1 to TRBJ1-1; no definite D call. The CDR3 length is 16 residues. V was shortened by 3 bases and J by 4 bases, with 19 bases between the two germline ends. CDR1 and CDR2 from the germline V gene are SGHRS and YFSETQ. This CDR3 reads CASSSTRVGYSTEAFF. In DNA form, the CDR3 reads TGCGCCAGCAGCTCGACCCGGGTGGGTTACTCCACTGAAGCTTTCTTT.

This clonotype was counted many times. The chain combines TRBV7-9 with TRBJ1-2; TRBD1 matches at 10 bases. This CDR3 has 14 residues. With V trimmed by 1 base and J by 4 bases, 0 bases remained unmatched. Germline values: CDR1 SEHNR, CDR2 FQNEAQ (reference sequence). CDR3 DNA: TGTGCCAGCAGCTTAGGGACAGGGGGCTATGGCTACACCTTC. Translating gives CASSLGTGGYGYTF.